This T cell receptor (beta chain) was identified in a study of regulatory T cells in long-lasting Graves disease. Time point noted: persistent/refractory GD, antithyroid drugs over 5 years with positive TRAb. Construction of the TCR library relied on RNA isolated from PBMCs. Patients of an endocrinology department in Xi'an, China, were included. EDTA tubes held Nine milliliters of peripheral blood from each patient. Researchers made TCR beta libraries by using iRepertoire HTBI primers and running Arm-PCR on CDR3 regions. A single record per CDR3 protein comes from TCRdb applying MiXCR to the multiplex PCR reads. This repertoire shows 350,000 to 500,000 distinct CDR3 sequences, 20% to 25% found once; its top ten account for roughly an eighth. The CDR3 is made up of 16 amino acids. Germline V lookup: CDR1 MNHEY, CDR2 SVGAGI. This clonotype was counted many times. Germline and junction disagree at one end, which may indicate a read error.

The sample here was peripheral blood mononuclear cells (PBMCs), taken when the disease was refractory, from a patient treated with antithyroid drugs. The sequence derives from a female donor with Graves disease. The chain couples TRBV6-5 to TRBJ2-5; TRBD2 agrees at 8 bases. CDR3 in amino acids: CASSYSPGGRTGTQYF. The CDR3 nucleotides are TGTGCCAGCAGCTACTCCCCGGGGGGGAGGACGGGGACCCAGTACTTC.